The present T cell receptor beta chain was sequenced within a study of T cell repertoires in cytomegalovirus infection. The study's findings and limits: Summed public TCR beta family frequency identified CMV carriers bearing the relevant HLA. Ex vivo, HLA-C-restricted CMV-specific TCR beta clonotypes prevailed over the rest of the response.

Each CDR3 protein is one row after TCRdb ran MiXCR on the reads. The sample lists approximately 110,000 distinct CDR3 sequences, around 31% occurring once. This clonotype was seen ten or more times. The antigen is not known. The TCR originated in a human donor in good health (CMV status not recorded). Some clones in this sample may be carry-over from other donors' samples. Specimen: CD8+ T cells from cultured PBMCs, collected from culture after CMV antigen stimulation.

The CDR3: CASSLAETQYF. DNA of the CDR3: TGTGCCAGCAGCTTAGCAGAGACCCAGTACTTC. This rearrangement joins TRBV7-2 to TRBJ2-5; the D is unclear. Per germline, CDR1 SGHTA and CDR2 FQGNSA. V was shortened by 0 bases and J by 4 bases, with 0 bases between the two germline ends. CDR3 length: 11 residues.